The 10 T cell receptor beta chains presented below share a single source sample, sequenced in a study of T cell responses to AZD1222 COVID-19 vaccine. Sequencing used immunoSEQ multiplex PCR; TCRdb keeps in-frame clones, though not all of them. The profile covers some 170,000 clones, with approximately 92% appearing a single time and around 2.6% taken by the ten largest. The source material was peripheral blood, sampled on day 0 of AZD1222 vaccination. The receptors were sampled from an adult in good health.

The J gene is TRBJ1-2, the V gene TRBV5-1, with a possible D match to TRBD1 (5 bases). The CDR3 totals 15 residues. Germline CDR1 and CDR2: SGHRS and YFSETQ. Trimming removed 0 bases from V and 4 bases from J, with 13 bases in between. CDR3 coding DNA: TGCGCCAGCAGCTTGGGCTCGGGGGATTTCTATGGCTACACCTTC. It encodes CASSLGSGDFYGYTF.

The chain recombines TRBV5-5 with TRBJ1-5; 7 bases match TRBD1. With V trimmed by 0 bases and J by 5 bases, 5 bases remained unmatched. This CDR3 is 15 amino acids long. Germline V gene lookup returns CDR1 SGHKS and CDR2 YYEKEE (reference sequence). CDR3 sequence (DNA): TGTGCCAGCAGCTTGGTCGGGACAGTTGATCAGCCCCAGCATTTT. The encoded protein is CASSLVGTVDQPQHF.

This rearrangement joins TRBV11-2 to TRBJ1-1; D ambiguous. The CDR3 has 16 residues. V shed 1 base and J shed 5 bases, with 17 bases lying between them. The germline V gene encodes CDR1 SGHAT and CDR2 FQNNGV. DNA of the CDR3: TGTGCCAGCAGCTTAGGGTCTCTCGGGTACATGACTGAAGCTTTCTTT. Its translation: CASSLGSLGYMTEAFF.

The chain uses TRBV5-1 and TRBJ2-2; perhaps TRBD1 as D (5 bases). V was clipped by 4 bases and J by 2 bases, with 9 bases between them. The germline V gene has CDR1 SGHRS and CDR2 YFSETQ. CDR3 length: 14 residues. CDR3 in DNA: TGCGCCAGCAGCGTTCAGGGCAACACCGGGGAGCTGTTTTTT. Protein product: CASSVQGNTGELFF.

CDR3 sequence (DNA): TGCGCCAGCAGCTTGGAGCTGGGATCAGAGACCCAGTACTTC. This gives the protein CASSLELGSETQYF. The chain combines TRBV5-1 with TRBJ2-5, with D uncertain. Germline-derived CDR1 and CDR2 are SGHRS and YFSETQ. V lost 0 bases to trimming and J lost 4 bases, with 10 bases between them. This CDR3 has 14 residues.

The V gene is TRBV18, the J gene TRBJ2-2, with TRBD1 matching over 9 bases. Trimming at V came to 3 bases and at J to 6 bases, leaving 8 bases not matched to a gene. This CDR3 spans 16 amino acids. The V gene's germline CDR1 is KGHSH and CDR2 LQKENI. As DNA, the CDR3 is TGTGCCAGCTCACCCGTCCCGGGACAGGGCCCCGGGGAGCTGTTTTTT. It is translated as CASSPVPGQGPGELFF.

The chain links TRBV9 to TRBJ2-1; TRBD2 matches at 11 bases. Germline trimming cut 2 bases from V and 5 bases from J; bases unmatched to any gene: 12. This CDR3 has 18 residues. Germline loops: CDR1 SGDLS, CDR2 YYNGEE. DNA of the CDR3: TGTGCCAGCAGCGTGGGTGCTAGCGGGAGGTGGGGGGACAATGAGCAGTTCTTC. Protein sequence: CASSVGASGRWGDNEQFF.

The V call is TRBV30, the J call TRBJ2-1; TRBD2 might be the D (5 bases). V lost 3 bases and J 5 bases, leaving 17 bases between the germline ends. The CDR3 runs to 15 residues. Looked up from germline, CDR1 is GTSNPN and CDR2 is SVGIG (reference sequence). CDR3 sequence reads: CAWSPLPGWDNEQFF. The CDR3 bases are TGTGCCTGGAGCCCCCTACCGGGATGGGACAATGAGCAGTTCTTC.

This clone occurred once. The rearrangement joins TRBV13 to TRBJ1-1, with D perhaps matching TRBD1 (6 bases). Looked up from germline, CDR1 is PRHDT and CDR2 is FYEKMQ (reference sequence). The V gene lost 3 bases and the J gene lost 2 bases, with 7 bases spanning the gap. The CDR3 consists of 13 residues. CDR3 sequence: CASSLDRNTEAFF. DNA of the CDR3: TGTGCCAGCAGCTTGGACAGAAACACTGAAGCTTTCTTT.

This rearrangement joins TRBV19 to TRBJ1-1; 9 bases are a match to TRBD1. The CDR3 is 13 residues long. V shed 8 bases, J shed 3 bases, and the junction held 4 bases outside the gene matches. Germline V gene sequence: CDR1 LNHDA, CDR2 SQIVND (reference sequence). The CDR3 region is CASEQGAYTEAFF. CDR3 coding DNA: TGTGCCAGTGAACAGGGGGCTTACACTGAAGCTTTCTTT.